The sequence of this TCR beta chain was determined in a study of T cell responses to AZD1222 COVID-19 vaccine. This CDR3 contains 14 residues. V was shortened by 8 bases and J by 0 bases, with 11 bases between the two germline ends. Germline CDR1 reads SEHNR; CDR2 reads FQNEAQ (reference sequence). The method was immunoSEQ multiplex PCR; TCRdb's version includes in-frame clones alone and lacks a portion of them. The sample lists under 100,000 clones; about 92% were seen once. The starting material was peripheral blood, obtained 28 days after the second AZD1222 dose. The clonotype was recovered from an adult who received the AZD1222 COVID-19 vaccine. The chain couples TRBV7-9 to TRBJ2-1; maybe TRBD1 (5 bases). This CDR3 is CASLDQGSYNEQFF. The CDR3, as DNA: TGTGCCAGCTTAGACCAGGGCTCCTACAATGAGCAGTTCTTC.